This TCR beta chain was recorded in a study of T cell responses to AZD1222 COVID-19 vaccine. The wider study: Doses given second, at about 4 or about 12 weeks, were pooled.

Some clones are missing from TCRdb's copy, which holds only in-frame ones; the method was immunoSEQ multiplex PCR. The sample lists about 88,000 clones, about nine tenths seen once, with about 2.2% in the top ten. This clone appeared once. The CDR3 is 15 amino acids. The V gene's germline CDR1 is MNHEY and CDR2 SVGAGI. Trimming removed 7 bases from V and 2 bases from J, with 14 bases in between. The clonotype comes from an adult in good health. Specimen: peripheral blood, collected on day 0 of AZD1222 vaccination. The chain combines TRBV6-5 with TRBJ2-2; no clear D gene. The DNA for the CDR3 is TGTGCCAGCACCAATATAGGACGTAACACCGGGGAGCTGTTTTTT. Translation: CASTNIGRNTGELFF.